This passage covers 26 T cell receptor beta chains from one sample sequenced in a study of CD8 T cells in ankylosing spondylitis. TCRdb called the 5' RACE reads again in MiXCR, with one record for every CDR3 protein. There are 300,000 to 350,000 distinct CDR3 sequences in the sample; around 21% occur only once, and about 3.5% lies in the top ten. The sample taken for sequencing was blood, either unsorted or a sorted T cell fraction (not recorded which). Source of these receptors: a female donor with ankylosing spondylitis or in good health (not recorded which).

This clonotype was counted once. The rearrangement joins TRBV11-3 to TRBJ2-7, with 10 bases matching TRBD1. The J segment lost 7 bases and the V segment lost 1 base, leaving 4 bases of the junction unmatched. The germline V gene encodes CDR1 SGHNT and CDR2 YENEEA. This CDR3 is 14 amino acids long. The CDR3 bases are TGTGCCAGCAGCTTAGCCAGGACAGGGGGTGAGCAGTACTTC. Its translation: CASSLARTGGEQYF.

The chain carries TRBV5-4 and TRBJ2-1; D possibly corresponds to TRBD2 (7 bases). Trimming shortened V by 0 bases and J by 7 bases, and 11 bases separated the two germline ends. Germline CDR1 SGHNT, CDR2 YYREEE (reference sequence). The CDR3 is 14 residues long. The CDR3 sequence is CASSLEGGLNEQFF. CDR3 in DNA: TGTGCCAGCAGCTTGGAGGGGGGGCTTAATGAGCAGTTCTTC.

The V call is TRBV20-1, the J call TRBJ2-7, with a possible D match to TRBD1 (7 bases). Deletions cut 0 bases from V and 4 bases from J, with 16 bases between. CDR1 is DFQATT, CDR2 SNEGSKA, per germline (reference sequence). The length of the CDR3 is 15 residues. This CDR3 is CSARDRRGLLYEQYF. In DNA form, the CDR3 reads TGCAGTGCTAGAGATCGGAGGGGGCTACTGTACGAGCAGTACTTC.

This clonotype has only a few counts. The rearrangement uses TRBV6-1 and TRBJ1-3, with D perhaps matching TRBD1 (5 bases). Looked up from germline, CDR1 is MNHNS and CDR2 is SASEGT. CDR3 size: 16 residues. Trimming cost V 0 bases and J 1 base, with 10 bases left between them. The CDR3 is CASSEARRESGNTIYF. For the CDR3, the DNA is TGTGCCAGCAGTGAAGCACGCAGGGAGTCTGGAAACACCATATATTTT.

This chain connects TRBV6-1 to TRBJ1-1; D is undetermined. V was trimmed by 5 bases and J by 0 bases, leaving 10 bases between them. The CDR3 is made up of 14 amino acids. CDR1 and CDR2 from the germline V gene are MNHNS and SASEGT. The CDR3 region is CASSPVPMNTEAFF. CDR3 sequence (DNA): TGTGCCAGCAGTCCTGTCCCAATGAACACTGAAGCTTTCTTT.

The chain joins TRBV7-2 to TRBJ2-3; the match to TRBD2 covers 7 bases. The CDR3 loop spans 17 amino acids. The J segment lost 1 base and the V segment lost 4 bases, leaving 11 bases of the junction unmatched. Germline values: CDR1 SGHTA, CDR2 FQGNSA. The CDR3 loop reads CASSSPLSGIGTDTQYF. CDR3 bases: TGTGCCAGCAGCTCCCCTCTCAGCGGGATCGGCACAGATACGCAGTATTTT.

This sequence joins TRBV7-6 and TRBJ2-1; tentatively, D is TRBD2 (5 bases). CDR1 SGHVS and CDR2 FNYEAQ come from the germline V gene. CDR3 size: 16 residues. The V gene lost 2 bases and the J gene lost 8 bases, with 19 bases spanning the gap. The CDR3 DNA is TGTGCCAGCAGCTTAAATCTGGGAGTCAGTAGGTATGAGCAGTTCTTC. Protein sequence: CASSLNLGVSRYEQFF.

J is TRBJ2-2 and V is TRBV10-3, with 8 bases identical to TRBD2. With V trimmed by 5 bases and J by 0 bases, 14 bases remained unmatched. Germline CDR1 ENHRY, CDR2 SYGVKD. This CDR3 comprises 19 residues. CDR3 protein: CAISRSGQRESANTGELFF. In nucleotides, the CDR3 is TGTGCCATCAGTCGGTCCGGGCAGCGGGAGTCCGCGAACACCGGGGAGCTGTTTTTT.

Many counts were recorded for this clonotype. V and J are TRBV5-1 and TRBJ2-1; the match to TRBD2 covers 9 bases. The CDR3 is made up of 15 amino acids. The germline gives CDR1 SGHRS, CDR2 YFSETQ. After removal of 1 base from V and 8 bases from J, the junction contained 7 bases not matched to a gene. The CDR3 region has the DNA TGCGCCAGCAGCTTGTCAGCTAGCGGGATTGATGAGCAGTTCTTC. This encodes CASSLSASGIDEQFF. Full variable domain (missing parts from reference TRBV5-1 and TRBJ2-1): KAGVTQTPRYLIKTRGQQVTLSCSPISGHRSVSWYQQTPGQGLQFLFEYFSETQRNKGNFPGRFSGRQFSNSRSEMNVSTLELGDSALYLCASSLSASGIDEQFFGPGTRLTVL.

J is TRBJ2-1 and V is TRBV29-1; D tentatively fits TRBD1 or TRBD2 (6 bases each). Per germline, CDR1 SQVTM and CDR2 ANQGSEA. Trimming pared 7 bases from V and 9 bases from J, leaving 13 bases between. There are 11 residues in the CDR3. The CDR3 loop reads CSAGGRGEQFF. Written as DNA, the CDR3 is TGCAGCGCCGGGGGCCGCGGTGAGCAGTTCTTC.

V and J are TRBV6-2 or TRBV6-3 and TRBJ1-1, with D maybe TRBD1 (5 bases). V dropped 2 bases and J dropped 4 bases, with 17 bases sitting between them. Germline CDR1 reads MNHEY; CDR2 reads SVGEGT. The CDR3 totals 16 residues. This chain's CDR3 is CASSYRIKAGGTEAFF. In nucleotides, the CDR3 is TGTGCCAGCAGTTACAGAATCAAGGCTGGGGGCACTGAAGCTTTCTTT.

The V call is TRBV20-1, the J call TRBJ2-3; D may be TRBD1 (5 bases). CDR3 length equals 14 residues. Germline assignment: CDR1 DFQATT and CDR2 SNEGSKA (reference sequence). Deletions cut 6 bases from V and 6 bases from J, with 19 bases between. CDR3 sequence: CSALVGWYRDTQYF. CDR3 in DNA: TGCAGTGCCCTAGTTGGGTGGTACAGGGATACGCAGTATTTT.

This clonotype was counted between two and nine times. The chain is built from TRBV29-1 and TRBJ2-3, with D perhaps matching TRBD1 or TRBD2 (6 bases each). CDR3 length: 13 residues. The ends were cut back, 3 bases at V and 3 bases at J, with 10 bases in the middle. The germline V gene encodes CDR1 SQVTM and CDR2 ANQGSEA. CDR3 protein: CSVDQGRTDTQYF. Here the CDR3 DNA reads TGCAGCGTTGACCAGGGGAGGACAGATACGCAGTATTTT.

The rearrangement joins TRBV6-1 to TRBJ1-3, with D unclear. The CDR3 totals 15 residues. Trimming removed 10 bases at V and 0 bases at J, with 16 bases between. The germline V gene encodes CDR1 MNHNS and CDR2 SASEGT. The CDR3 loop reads CATLGLRDSGNTIYF. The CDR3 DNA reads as TGTGCCACCCTGGGTCTCCGGGACTCTGGAAACACCATATATTTT.

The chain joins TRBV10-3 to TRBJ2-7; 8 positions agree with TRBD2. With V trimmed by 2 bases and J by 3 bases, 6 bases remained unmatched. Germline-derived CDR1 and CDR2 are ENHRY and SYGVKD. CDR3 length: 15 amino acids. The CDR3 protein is CAISEPAGVNYEQYF. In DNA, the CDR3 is TGTGCCATCAGTGAGCCAGCGGGAGTGAACTACGAGCAGTACTTC.

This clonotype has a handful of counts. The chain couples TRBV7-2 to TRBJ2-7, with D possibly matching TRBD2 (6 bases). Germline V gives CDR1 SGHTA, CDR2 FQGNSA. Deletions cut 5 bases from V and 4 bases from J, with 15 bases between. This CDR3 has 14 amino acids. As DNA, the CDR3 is TGTGCCAGCAGCCGTCATGCGGGGACTTACGAGCAGTACTTC. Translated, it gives CASSRHAGTYEQYF. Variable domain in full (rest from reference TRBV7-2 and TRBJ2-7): GAGVSQSPSNKVTEKGKDVELRCDPISGHTALYWYRQSLGQGLEFLIYFQGNSAPDKSGLPSDRFSAERTGGSVSTLTIQRTQQEDSAVYLCASSRHAGTYEQYFGPGTRLTVT.

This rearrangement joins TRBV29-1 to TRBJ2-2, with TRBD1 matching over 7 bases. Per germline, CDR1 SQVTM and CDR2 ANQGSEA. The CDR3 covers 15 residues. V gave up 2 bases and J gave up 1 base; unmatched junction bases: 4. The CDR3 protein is CSVERGGGNTGELFF. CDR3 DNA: TGCAGCGTTGAAAGAGGGGGCGGGAACACCGGGGAGCTGTTTTTT.

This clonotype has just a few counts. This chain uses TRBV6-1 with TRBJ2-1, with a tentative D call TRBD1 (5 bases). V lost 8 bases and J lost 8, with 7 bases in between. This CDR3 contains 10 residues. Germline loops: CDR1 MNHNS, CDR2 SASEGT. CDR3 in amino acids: CASWGHEQFF. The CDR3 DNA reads TGTGCCAGCTGGGGCCATGAGCAGTTCTTC.

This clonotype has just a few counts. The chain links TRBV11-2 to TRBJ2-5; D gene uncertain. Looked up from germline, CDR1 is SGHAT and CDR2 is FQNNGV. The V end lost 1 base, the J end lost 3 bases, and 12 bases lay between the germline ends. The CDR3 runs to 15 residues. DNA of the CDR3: TGTGCCAGCAGCTTAGTGCTAAATATGAAAGAGACCCAGTACTTC. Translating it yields CASSLVLNMKETQYF.

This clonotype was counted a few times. The CDR3 sequence: CSASLLYEQYF. DNA of the CDR3: TGCAGTGCTAGCTTACTCTACGAGCAGTACTTC. The chain employs TRBV20-1 and TRBJ2-7; unclear D gene. Germline CDR1 is DFQATT and CDR2 is SNEGSKA (reference sequence). The V and J ends lost 3 bases and 3 bases respectively, with 6 bases between them. This CDR3 contains 11 residues.

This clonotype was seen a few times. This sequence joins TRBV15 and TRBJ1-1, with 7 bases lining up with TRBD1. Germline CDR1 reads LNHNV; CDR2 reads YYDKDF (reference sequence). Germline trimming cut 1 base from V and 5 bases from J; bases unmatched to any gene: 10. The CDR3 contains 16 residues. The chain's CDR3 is CATSRGPGGARTEAFF. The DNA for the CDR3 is TGTGCCACCAGCAGAGGCCCAGGGGGGGCGCGGACTGAAGCTTTCTTT.

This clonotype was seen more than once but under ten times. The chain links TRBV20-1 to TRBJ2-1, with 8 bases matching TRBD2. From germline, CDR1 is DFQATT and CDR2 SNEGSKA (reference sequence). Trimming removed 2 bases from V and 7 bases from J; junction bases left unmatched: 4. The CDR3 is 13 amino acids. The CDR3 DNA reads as TGCAGTGCTAGACCCCGGGGGGGGAATGAGCAGTTCTTC. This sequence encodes CSARPRGGNEQFF.

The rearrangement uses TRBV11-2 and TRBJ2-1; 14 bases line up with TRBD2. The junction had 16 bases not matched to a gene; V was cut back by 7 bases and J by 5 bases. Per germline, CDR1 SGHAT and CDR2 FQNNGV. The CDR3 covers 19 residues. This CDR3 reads CASILTPGLAGVGDNEQFF. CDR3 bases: TGTGCCAGCATCCTAACCCCGGGACTAGCGGGAGTCGGGGACAATGAGCAGTTCTTC.

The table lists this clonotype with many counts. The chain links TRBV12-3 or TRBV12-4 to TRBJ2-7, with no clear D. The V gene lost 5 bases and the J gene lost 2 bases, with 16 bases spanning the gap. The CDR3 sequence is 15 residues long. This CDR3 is CASSSNRALPYEQYF. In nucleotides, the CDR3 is TGTGCCAGCAGTAGTAACCGGGCCCTACCCTACGAGCAGTACTTC.

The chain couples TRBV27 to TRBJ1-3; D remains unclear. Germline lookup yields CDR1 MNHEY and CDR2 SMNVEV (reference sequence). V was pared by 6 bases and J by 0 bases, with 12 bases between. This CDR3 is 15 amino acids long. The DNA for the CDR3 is TGTGCCAGCAGGTCTCGGGCAAGCTCTGGAAACACCATATATTTT. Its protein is CASRSRASSGNTIYF.

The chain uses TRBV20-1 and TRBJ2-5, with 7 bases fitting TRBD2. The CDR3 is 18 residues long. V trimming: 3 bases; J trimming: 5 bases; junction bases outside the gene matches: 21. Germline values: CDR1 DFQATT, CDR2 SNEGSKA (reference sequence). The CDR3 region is CSARTRFGGRARKETQYF. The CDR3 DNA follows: TGCAGTGCTAGGACCCGATTTGGGGGGAGGGCGAGAAAGGAGACCCAGTACTTC.